Below are 9 T cell receptor beta chains sequenced from a single sample in a study of T cell responses to AZD1222 COVID-19 vaccine. Some clones are missing from TCRdb's copy, which holds only in-frame ones; the method was immunoSEQ multiplex PCR. The table has about 56,000 clones, roughly 85% seen once. This specimen consisted of peripheral blood, obtained on day 0 of AZD1222 vaccination. These receptors originate from an adult in good health.

The gene calls are TRBV3-1 (or the pseudogene TRBV3-2) and TRBJ1-1; 8 nucleotides align to TRBD1. Per the germline V gene, CDR1 is LGHDT and CDR2 is YNNKEL (reference sequence). The V and J ends lost 1 base and 5 bases, in that order; junction bases with no gene match: 3. The CDR3 extends over 14 amino acids. The CDR3 loop is CASSQGRGQTEAFF. CDR3 coding DNA: TGTGCCAGCAGCCAAGGCAGGGGGCAAACTGAAGCTTTCTTT.

The DNA for the CDR3 is TGCGCCAGCAGCCAAGGACGAGGGGGGACAGGTGAAAAACTGTTTTTT. This encodes CASSQGRGGTGEKLFF. The J gene is TRBJ1-4, the V gene TRBV4-1, with 8 bases fitting TRBD1. The V segment lost 1 base and the J segment 7 bases; nucleotides outside the gene matches: 8. CDR3 size: 16 residues. Germline CDR1 and CDR2: MGHRA and YSYEKL.

The table lists this clone with a count of one. The rearrangement links TRBV10-3 to TRBJ2-1, with D unresolved. The CDR3 is 12 residues long. Germline loops: CDR1 ENHRY, CDR2 SYGVKD. V was pared by 7 bases and J by 6 bases, with 10 bases between. The CDR3: CAINDKSNEQFF. CDR3 in DNA: TGTGCCATCAATGACAAGAGCAATGAGCAGTTCTTC.

CDR3 in amino acids: CAISDRDRERYEQYF. CDR3 sequence (DNA): TGTGCCATCAGCGACCGGGACAGGGAAAGGTACGAGCAGTACTTC. This chain joins TRBV10-3 and TRBJ2-7; the match to TRBD1 covers 9 bases. CDR1 and CDR2 (germline): ENHRY, SYGVKD. The length of the CDR3 is 15 residues. Losses at the gene ends were 6 bases for V and 4 bases for J; bases not matched to a gene: 10.

V gene TRBV10-1 combines with J gene TRBJ2-3; possibly TRBD1 for D (5 bases). This CDR3 spans 14 amino acids. Trimming left V 5 bases short and J 1 base short, with 10 bases between. CDR1 and CDR2 from the germline V gene are WNHNN and SYGVQD (reference sequence). The DNA of the CDR3 is TGCGCCAGCAGTCGAGACAGCCGCACAGATACGCAGTATTTT. It codes for CASSRDSRTDTQYF.

This chain connects TRBV19 to TRBJ2-3, with a possible D match to TRBD1 (6 bases). V lost 5 bases to trimming and J lost 2 bases, with 17 bases between them. Per the germline V gene, CDR1 is LNHDA and CDR2 is SQIVND (reference sequence). This CDR3 has 16 amino acids. The CDR3 here is CASSYSTGYNTDTQYF. The DNA for the CDR3 is TGTGCCAGTAGTTACTCAACAGGGTATAACACAGATACGCAGTATTTT.

This chain links TRBV7-2 with TRBJ2-7; 7 bases line up with TRBD1. The length of the CDR3 is 17 residues. Germline V gives CDR1 SGHTA, CDR2 FQGNSA. Losses at the gene ends were 5 bases for V and 0 bases for J; bases not matched to a gene: 13. The CDR3 region has the DNA TGTGCCAGCAGCCGGTACGGCGCAGGGGGTTTCTCCTACGAGCAGTACTTC. This encodes CASSRYGAGGFSYEQYF. The whole variable domain, filled in from reference TRBV7-2 and TRBJ2-7, reads GAGVSQSPSNKVTEKGKDVELRCDPISGHTALYWYRQSLGQGLEFLIYFQGNSAPDKSGLPSDRFSAERTGGSVSTLTIQRTQQEDSAVYLCASSRYGAGGFSYEQYFGPGTRLTVT.

In DNA form, the CDR3 reads TGTGCCTGGAGTGCTTACAGGGTTACTAATGAAAAACTGTTTTTT. This codes for CAWSAYRVTNEKLFF. This chain joins TRBV30 and TRBJ1-4; TRBD1 might be the D (6 bases). Germline CDR1 and CDR2: GTSNPN and SVGIG (reference sequence). The ends were cut back, 1 base at V and 2 bases at J, with 11 bases in the middle. This CDR3 spans 15 amino acids.

The V and J genes are TRBV6-5 and TRBJ1-6, with D tentatively TRBD1 (5 bases). Trimming left V 2 bases short and J 6 bases short, with 11 bases between. Germline V gene sequence: CDR1 MNHEY, CDR2 SVGAGI. This CDR3 contains 15 residues. The CDR3 bases are TGTGCCAGCAGTTACCCATATGGGGGTAATTCACCCCTCCACTTT. This sequence encodes CASSYPYGGNSPLHF.